This T cell receptor (beta chain) was captured in a study of TIL therapy for anti-PD-1-resistant metastatic lung cancer (dated by TCRdb to the early 2020s). About the study as a whole: Tumors were harvested before any PD-1/PD-L1 blockade; patients then received nivolumab, and those progressing received lymphodepletion, expanded TIL infusion and IL-2. Enrolled patients had a median age of about 53 years (range 38-75) and a median tumor PD-L1 proportion score of around 5.9%. Most of the cohort had lung adenocarcinoma, including a handful of EGFR-mutant tumors and two ALK-rearranged tumors, and half of the patients were either current or former smokers. A median non-synonymous tumor mutation burden of over 1.2 mutations per megabase was determined across the cohort by whole-exome sequencing. Tumor and peripheral blood T cell receptor beta sequencing was used to track clonotypes across tumor, expanded TIL product and serial blood samples. Here is what the overall study found, with its caveats: Generalizability was limited because the cohort was highly selected, with more treatment-naive, never-smoker and oncogene-addicted patients included than is typical. The study protocol defined all tumor marker inferences as exploratory. The baseline peripheral repertoire was partially replaced by infused TIL clonotypes, which then decayed over months, and persistence showed no apparent association with response.

Taken with the paper, the label for time point translates to: pre-treatment sample, taken before nivolumab and TIL therapy. Adults with stage 4 NSCLC were enrolled in a dual-center phase I trial from late 2017 to January 2020. The samples were drawn from an open-label, single-arm phase I trial testing tumor-infiltrating lymphocyte therapy combined with nivolumab in advanced non-small cell lung cancer. Mononuclear cells from blood collected in EDTA tubes were isolated on a Ficoll gradient and snap-frozen as pellets, and DNA was then extracted using a Qiagen mini-prep kit. On this clone: Its antigen is unknown. One base away there is no much larger clone; base qualities are not given.

Unmatched junction bases come to 7, with V trimmed by 0 bases and J by 3 bases. CDR1 and CDR2 (WSHSY, SAAADI) derive from the germline V gene. From its cysteine to its phenylalanine, the CDR3 spans 17 amino acids. The kept DNA is CDR3 alone, 51 bases in frame from the first base. TCR beta CDR3 regions were amplified from genomic DNA with the immunoSEQ v3 hsTCRB kit using bias-controlled multiplex PCR. TCR libraries were sequenced on an Illumina NextSeq 500 to around 1.9 million read pairs for survey level or about 5-6.5 million for deep level. As for the original processing: V, D and J genes were assigned, non-productive sequences were removed, and clonality was reported by immunoSEQ Analyzer software. To compare repertoires between infused TIL and blood, productive Simpson clonality was used along with the Morisita overlap index of productive TRB rearrangements. For each clone in blood, the absolute clonotype count was estimated by multiplying the lymphocyte count by the CD3+ fraction and by the clone's productive frequency. Drawn from immuneACCESS, this table holds only the in-frame rearrangements with V and J called that TCRdb kept. Clones are partly lost; checked studies trace under half to an unresolved V gene and leave the rest unexplained. The V and J calls and clone size come from that table; D and trimming were worked out from the DNA. The sample includes approximately 20,000 clones, with around 76% observed a single time. Almost 7.5% of the sample is held by the ten biggest clonotypes.

Sequenced material: blood, taken at baseline. The clonotype was recovered from a person aged 25 to 79 with non-small cell lung cancer. The chain is made from TRBV10-2 and TRBJ2-5; TRBD2 matches 10 bases in the middle. The CDR3 region: CASSESPSGRAEETQYF. The nucleotide sequence is given as TGCGCCAGCAGTGAGTCTCCCAGCGGGAGGGCCGAAGAGACCCAGTACTTC.